Listed below are T cell receptor beta chains from one sample, sequenced in a study of CD8 T cells in Susac syndrome. TCRdb reprocessed the immunoSEQ multiplex PCR reads with MiXCR, giving one entry per CDR3 protein. The data show 200,000 to 250,000 distinct CDR3 sequences, 94% seen once. Sequences were obtained from CD4+ T cells from PBMCs. The source of these receptors is a human donor with Susac syndrome. The CDR3 runs from the conserved cysteine through the conserved F or W. The order of the fields is J gene, V gene, D gene, CDR3 protein. The D gene is left open where the match is weak.

TRBJ1-6 TRBV15 TRBD1 CATSTTGRNSPLHF
TRBJ2-7 TRBV29-1 . CSVAGTAYEQYF
TRBJ1-1 TRBV5-6 TRBD1 CASSQGQGASITEAFF
TRBJ1-5 TRBV11-2 . CASSRGPPSPQHF
TRBJ1-5 TRBV6-1 . CASTEAMVVGPSNQPQHF
TRBJ1-1 TRBV28 . CASNRRADNPEAFF
TRBJ2-1 TRBV7-2 . CASSLDGSSYNEQFF
TRBJ2-6 TRBV19 TRBD1 CASRDRGRGANVLTF
TRBJ2-7 TRBV6-5 . CASSRNGGGSYEQYF
TRBJ1-5 TRBV3-1 . CASSQGTQPQHF
TRBJ1-2 TRBV11-2 . CASSWAQGGGYTF
TRBJ2-1 TRBV30 TRBD2 CAWSPRGDLYNEQFF
TRBJ2-5 TRBV9 . CASSAGLGKGPWETQYF
TRBJ2-7 TRBV30 . CAWSKGYEQYF
TRBJ1-1 TRBV30 . CAWSRVRAAPEAFF
TRBJ2-1 TRBV12-5 . CASAGGRGGEDEQFF
TRBJ1-2 TRBV23-1 . CASTPGGYTF
TRBJ2-2 TRBV25-1 . CASSGRVLGATGELFF
TRBJ1-5 TRBV30 . CAWSGQGSNQPQHF
TRBJ2-3 TRBV5-1 . CASSLRRQRDSTDTQYF
TRBJ2-3 TRBV3-1 TRBD2 CASSQTRILAGGPDTQYF
TRBJ2-3 TRBV25-1 . CASSHRARGTDTQYF
TRBJ2-4 TRBV7-2 . CASSFGGLGKNIQYF
TRBJ2-5 TRBV5-1 . CASSLEFPQETQYF
TRBJ2-1 TRBV6-1 . CASSEGADPHNEQFF
TRBJ1-2 TRBV20-1 . CSAKRQEFYYGYTF
TRBJ2-5 TRBV7-2 . CASSLAPQETQYF
TRBJ2-5 TRBV6-2/TRBV6-3 . CASSSLGQETQYF
TRBJ1-1 TRBV12-3/TRBV12-4 . CASRRAEGLTEAFF
TRBJ1-2 TRBV19 . CATAGTPYGYTF
TRBJ2-7 TRBV4-3 TRBD1 CASSQGPTGNDEQYF
TRBJ1-1 TRBV4-3 . CASSQEPGGAGMNTEAFF
TRBJ1-1 TRBV19 . CASTPEVGTEAFF
TRBJ1-1 TRBV3-1 . CASSQDPVNTEAFF
TRBJ1-1 TRBV5-1 . CASSPTSGNTEAFF
TRBJ1-1 TRBV20-1 . CSARDLTAQDTEAFF
TRBJ2-3 TRBV7-6 . CASSQRTITDTQYF
TRBJ1-6 TRBV27 . CASSPRGEYSPLHF
TRBJ1-1 TRBV19 . CASSLSLNTEAFF
TRBJ2-7 TRBV6-2/TRBV6-3 . CASSYNLGTYEQYF
TRBJ2-6 TRBV5-1 . CASSSGPISGANVLTF
TRBJ2-3 TRBV5-1 . CASSIEDRSTDTQYF
TRBJ1-5 TRBV3-1 . CASSQAGDSNQPQHF
TRBJ1-2 TRBV6-6 . CASSYSPSYGYTF
TRBJ1-5 TRBV20-1 . CSARGGAGLNQPQHF
TRBJ1-2 TRBV12-3/TRBV12-4 TRBD1 CASSFGTDLYGYTF
TRBJ2-7 TRBV7-2 TRBD1 CASSLSNPGTGNEQYF
TRBJ1-5 TRBV19 . CASSIGRAPSNQPQHF
TRBJ1-2 TRBV30 . CAWSVGGSSYGYTF
TRBJ2-3 TRBV12-3/TRBV12-4 . CASSVPGTDTQYF
TRBJ2-3 TRBV5-1 TRBD2 CASTLSSGGAGDTQYF
TRBJ2-1 TRBV5-4 . CASSLELTDNEQFF
TRBJ2-7 TRBV3-1 . CASSPLGHGESYEQYF
TRBJ2-1 TRBV20-1 TRBD2 CSARDRRTQTSGGRSYNEQFF
TRBJ1-2 TRBV3-1 . CASSYNPTGSLYGYTF
TRBJ2-7 TRBV6-5 TRBD1 CASTTGAAYEQYF
TRBJ1-5 TRBV7-9 . CASSSEASGQPQHF
TRBJ2-7 TRBV18 . CASSPDNAYEQYF
TRBJ1-3 TRBV25-1 . CASSQSRQYSGNTIYF